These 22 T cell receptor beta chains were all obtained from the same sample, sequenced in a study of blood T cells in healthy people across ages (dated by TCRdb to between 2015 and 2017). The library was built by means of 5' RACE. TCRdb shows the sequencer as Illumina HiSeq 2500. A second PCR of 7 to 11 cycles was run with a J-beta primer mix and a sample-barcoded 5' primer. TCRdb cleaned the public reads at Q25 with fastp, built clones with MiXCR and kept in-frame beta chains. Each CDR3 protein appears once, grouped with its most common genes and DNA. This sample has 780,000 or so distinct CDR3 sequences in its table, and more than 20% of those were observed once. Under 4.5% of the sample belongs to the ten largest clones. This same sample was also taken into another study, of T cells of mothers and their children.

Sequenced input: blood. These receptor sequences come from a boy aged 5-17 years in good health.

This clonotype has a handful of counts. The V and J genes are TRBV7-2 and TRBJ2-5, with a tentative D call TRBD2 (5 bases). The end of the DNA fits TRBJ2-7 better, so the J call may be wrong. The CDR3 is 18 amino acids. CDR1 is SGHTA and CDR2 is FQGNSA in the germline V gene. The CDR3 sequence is CASSFGGQLIVESYEQYF. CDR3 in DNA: TGTGCCAGCAGCTTCGGCGGGCAGTTGATCGTTGAGTCCTACGAGCAGTACTTC.

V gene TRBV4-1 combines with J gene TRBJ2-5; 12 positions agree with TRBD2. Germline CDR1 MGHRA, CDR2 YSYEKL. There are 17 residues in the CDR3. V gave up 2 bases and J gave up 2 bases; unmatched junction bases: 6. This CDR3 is CASSQSPTSGGQETQYF. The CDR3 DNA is TGCGCCAGCAGCCAAAGTCCGACTAGCGGGGGTCAAGAGACCCAGTACTTC.

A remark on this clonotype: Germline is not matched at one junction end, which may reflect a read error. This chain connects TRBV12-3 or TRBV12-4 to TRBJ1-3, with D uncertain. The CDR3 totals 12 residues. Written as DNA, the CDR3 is TGCGCCAGCACCGTGAATGGAAACACCATATATTTT. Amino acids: CASTVNGNTIYF.

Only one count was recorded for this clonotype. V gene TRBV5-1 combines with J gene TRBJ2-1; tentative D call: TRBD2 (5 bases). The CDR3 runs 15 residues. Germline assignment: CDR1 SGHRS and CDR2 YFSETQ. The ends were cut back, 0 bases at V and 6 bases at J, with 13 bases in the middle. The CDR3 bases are TGCGCCAGCAGCTTGGAAGGGTTCCGGGGCAATGAGCAGTTCTTC. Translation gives CASSLEGFRGNEQFF.

CDR3 residues: CSASEAGGRTEQFF. The DNA of the CDR3 is TGCAGTGCTAGTGAAGCGGGAGGGCGTACTGAGCAGTTCTTC. V gene TRBV20-1 combines with J gene TRBJ2-1, with TRBD2 matching over 10 bases. The germline V gene has CDR1 DFQATT and CDR2 SNEGSKA (reference sequence). V was clipped by 3 bases and J by 9 bases; unmatched bases: 8. This CDR3 spans 14 amino acids.

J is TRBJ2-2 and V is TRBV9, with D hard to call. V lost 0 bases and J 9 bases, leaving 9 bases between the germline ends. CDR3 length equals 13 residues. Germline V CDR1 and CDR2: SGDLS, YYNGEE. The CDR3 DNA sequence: TGTGCCAGCAGCGTAGGAATCCGCCGGGAGCTGTTTTTT. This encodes CASSVGIRRELFF.

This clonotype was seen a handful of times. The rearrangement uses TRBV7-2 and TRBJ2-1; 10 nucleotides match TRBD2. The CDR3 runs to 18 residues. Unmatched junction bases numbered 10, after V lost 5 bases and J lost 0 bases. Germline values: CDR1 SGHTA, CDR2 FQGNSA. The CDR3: CASSRVRLAGYSYNEQFF. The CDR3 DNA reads TGTGCCAGCAGCCGCGTCCGACTAGCGGGCTACTCCTACAATGAGCAGTTCTTC. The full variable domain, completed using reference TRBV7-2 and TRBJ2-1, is GAGVSQSPSNKVTEKGKDVELRCDPISGHTALYWYRQSLGQGLEFLIYFQGNSAPDKSGLPSDRFSAERTGGSVSTLTIQRTQQEDSAVYLCASSRVRLAGYSYNEQFFGPGTRLTVL.

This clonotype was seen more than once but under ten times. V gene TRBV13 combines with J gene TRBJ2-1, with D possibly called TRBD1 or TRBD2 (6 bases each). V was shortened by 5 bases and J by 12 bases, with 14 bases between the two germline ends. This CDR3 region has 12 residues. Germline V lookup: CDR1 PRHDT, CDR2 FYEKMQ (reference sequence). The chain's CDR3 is CASSPGEVGQFF. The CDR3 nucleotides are TGTGCCAGCAGCCCAGGGGAGGTAGGGCAGTTCTTC.

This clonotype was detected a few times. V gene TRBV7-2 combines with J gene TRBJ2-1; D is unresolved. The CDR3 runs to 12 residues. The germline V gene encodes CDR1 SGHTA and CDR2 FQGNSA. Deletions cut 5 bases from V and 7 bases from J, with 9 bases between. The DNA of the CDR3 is TGTGCCAGCAGCCCCGACCAAAATGAGCAGTTCTTC. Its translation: CASSPDQNEQFF. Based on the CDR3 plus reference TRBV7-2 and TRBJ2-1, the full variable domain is GAGVSQSPSNKVTEKGKDVELRCDPISGHTALYWYRQSLGQGLEFLIYFQGNSAPDKSGLPSDRFSAERTGGSVSTLTIQRTQQEDSAVYLCASSPDQNEQFFGPGTRLTVL.

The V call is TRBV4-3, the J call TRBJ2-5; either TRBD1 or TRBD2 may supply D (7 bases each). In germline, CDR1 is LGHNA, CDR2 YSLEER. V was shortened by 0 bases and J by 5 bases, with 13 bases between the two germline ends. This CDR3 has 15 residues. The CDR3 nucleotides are TGCGCCAGCAGCCAAGATCGTCAGGGGGGGGAGACCCAGTACTTC. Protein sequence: CASSQDRQGGETQYF.

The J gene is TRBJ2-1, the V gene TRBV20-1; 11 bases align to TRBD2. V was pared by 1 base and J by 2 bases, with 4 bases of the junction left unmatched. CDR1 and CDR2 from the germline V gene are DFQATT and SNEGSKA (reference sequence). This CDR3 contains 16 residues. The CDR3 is CSARVAGGEPYNEQFF. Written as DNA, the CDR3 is TGCAGTGCTAGAGTAGCGGGAGGGGAACCCTACAATGAGCAGTTCTTC.

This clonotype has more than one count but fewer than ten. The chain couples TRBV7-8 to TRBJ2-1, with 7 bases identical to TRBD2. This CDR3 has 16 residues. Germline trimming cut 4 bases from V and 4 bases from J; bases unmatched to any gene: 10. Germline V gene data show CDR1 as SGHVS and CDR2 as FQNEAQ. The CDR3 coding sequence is TGTGCCAGCAGCTCTCTCCCCCGGGGGGAATACAATGAGCAGTTCTTC. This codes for CASSSLPRGEYNEQFF.

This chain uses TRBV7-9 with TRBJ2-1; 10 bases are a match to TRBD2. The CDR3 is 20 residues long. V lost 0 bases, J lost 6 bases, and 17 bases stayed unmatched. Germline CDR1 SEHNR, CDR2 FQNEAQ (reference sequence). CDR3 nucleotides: TGTGCCAGCAGCTTAGCTCCTAGCGGGAGTTATGTCGAAAGAAGCAATGAGCAGTTCTTC. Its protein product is CASSLAPSGSYVERSNEQFF.

The CDR3 DNA reads TGTGCCAGCAGTTTTGGGACAAAAATCACAGATACGCAGTATTTT. It translates to CASSFGTKITDTQYF. The rearrangement joins TRBV12-3 or TRBV12-4 to TRBJ2-3, with D possibly matching TRBD1 (6 bases). The V gene lost 3 bases and the J gene lost 2 bases, with 12 bases spanning the gap. The CDR3 contains 15 residues.

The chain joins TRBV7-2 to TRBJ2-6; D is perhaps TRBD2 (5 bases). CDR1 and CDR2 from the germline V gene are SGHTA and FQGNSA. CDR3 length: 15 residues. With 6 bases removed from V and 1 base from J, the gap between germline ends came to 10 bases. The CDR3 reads CASRREGSGANVLTF. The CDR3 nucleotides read TGTGCCAGCAGACGAGAGGGTTCTGGGGCCAACGTCCTGACTTTC.

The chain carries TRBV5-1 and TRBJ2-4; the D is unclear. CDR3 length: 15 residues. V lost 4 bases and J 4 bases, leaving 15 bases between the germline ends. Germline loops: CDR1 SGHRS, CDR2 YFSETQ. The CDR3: CASSPGQDFKNIQYF. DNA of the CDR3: TGCGCCAGCAGCCCTGGCCAGGATTTTAAAAACATTCAGTACTTC.

DNA for the CDR3: TGTGCCAGCAGCCAAGACAGGGAACAAACCGAGCAGTACTTC. Its translation: CASSQDREQTEQYF. The chain recombines TRBV7-2 with TRBJ2-7; 7 positions agree with TRBD1. With V trimmed by 5 bases and J by 6 bases, 10 bases remained unmatched. Per the germline V gene, CDR1 is SGHTA and CDR2 is FQGNSA. The CDR3 totals 14 residues. Together with reference TRBV7-2 and TRBJ2-7, the CDR3 gives the full variable domain: GAGVSQSPSNKVTEKGKDVELRCDPISGHTALYWYRQSLGQGLEFLIYFQGNSAPDKSGLPSDRFSAERTGGSVSTLTIQRTQQEDSAVYLCASSQDREQTEQYFGPGTRLTVT.

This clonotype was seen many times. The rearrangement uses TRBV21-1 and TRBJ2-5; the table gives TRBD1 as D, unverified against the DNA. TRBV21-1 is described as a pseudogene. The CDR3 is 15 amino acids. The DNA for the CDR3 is TGTGCCAGCAGCAAGTCGGCAGGGGTCAGGGAGACCCAGTACTTC. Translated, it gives CASSKSAGVRETQYF.

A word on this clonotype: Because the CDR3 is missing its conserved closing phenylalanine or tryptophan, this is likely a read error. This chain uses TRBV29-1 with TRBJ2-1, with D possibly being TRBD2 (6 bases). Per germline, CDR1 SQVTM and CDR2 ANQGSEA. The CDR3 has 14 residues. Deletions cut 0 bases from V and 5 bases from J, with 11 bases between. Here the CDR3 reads CSVEDGEVHNEQFL. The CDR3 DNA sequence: TGCAGCGTTGAAGACGGGGAGGTGCACAATGAGCAGTTCCTC.

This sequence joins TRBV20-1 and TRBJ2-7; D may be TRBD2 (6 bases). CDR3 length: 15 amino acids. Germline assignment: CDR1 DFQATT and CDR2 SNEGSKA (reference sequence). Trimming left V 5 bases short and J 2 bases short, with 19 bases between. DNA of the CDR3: TGCAGTGCTTGGGACTCCCTCACGGGCGCCTACGAGCAGTACTTC. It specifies CSAWDSLTGAYEQYF.

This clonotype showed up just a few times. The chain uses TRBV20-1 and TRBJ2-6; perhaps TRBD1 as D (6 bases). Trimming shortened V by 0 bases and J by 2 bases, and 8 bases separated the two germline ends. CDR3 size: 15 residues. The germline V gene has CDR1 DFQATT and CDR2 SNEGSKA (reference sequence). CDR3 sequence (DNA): TGCAGTGCTAGAGATTACAGGGCTGGGGCCAACGTCCTGACTTTC. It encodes CSARDYRAGANVLTF.

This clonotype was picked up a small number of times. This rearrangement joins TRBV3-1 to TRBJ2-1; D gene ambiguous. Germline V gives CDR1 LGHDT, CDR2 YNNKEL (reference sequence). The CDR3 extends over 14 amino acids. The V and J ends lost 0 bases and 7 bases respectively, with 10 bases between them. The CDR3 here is CASSQDLKKNEQFF. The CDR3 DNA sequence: TGTGCCAGCAGCCAAGATTTGAAAAAAAATGAGCAGTTCTTC.